These T cell receptor beta chains were read from a single sample in a study of T-cell memory formation after mild COVID-19. TCRdb reprocessed the 5' RACE reads with MiXCR, giving one entry per CDR3 protein. The sample lists approximately 500,000 distinct CDR3 sequences; around a quarter were seen once. The sequenced sample was PBMCs or a T cell subset sorted from them (not recorded which). These receptors were taken from an adult woman who had mild COVID-19 (a few samples of this study predate the infection). Cell type and time point are not known. Each CDR3 is given with its conserved first and last residue. Each record gives: CDR3 protein, CDR3 DNA, V gene, J gene, D gene, clone size. D genes are given only for firm matches. Rows give clone size only sometimes, using once, few, many, or a class for an expanded clone.

CATGDRPWPEQYF	TGTGCCACCGGGGACAGGCCCTGGCCAGAGCAGTACTTC	TRBV19	TRBJ2-7	TRBD1	few
CASSSEVAVEKLFF	TGTGCCAGCAGCTCGGAGGTTGCTGTCGAAAAACTGTTTTTT	TRBV4-2	TRBJ1-4	NA	few
CSASDPTSDPTDTQYF	TGCAGTGCTTCCGACCCAACTAGCGATCCCACAGATACGCAGTATTTT	TRBV20-1	TRBJ2-3	TRBD2	few
CASSLISRYLSYNEQFF	TGTGCTAGCAGCTTAATCTCCCGGTATCTTTCCTACAATGAGCAGTTCTTC	TRBV7-7	TRBJ2-1	NA	few
CASSQTASNEKLFF	TGTGCCAGCAGTCAGACAGCCTCTAATGAAAAACTGTTTTTT	TRBV12-3/TRBV12-4	TRBJ1-4	NA	few
CASSQDGQGITDTQYF	TGCGCCAGCAGCCAAGATGGTCAGGGGATCACAGATACGCAGTATTTT	TRBV4-3	TRBJ2-3	NA	NA
CASSSGLAGLGNTEAFF	TGTGCCAGCAGCTCGGGCCTTGCCGGGTTAGGGAACACTGAAGCTTTCTTT	TRBV5-6	TRBJ1-1	NA	NA
CSAAGLAGGIVDNEQFF	TGCAGTGCTGCGGGACTAGCGGGAGGGATAGTCGACAATGAGCAGTTCTTC	TRBV20-1	TRBJ2-1	TRBD2	few
CASRSGTTPHEQFF	TGTGCCAGCAGATCCGGGACCACCCCCCATGAGCAGTTCTTC	TRBV12-3/TRBV12-4	TRBJ2-1	NA	NA
CASSSQMTGVNEQFF	TGTGCCAGCAGCTCCCAAATGACAGGGGTGAATGAGCAGTTCTTC	TRBV7-6	TRBJ2-1	TRBD1	NA
CASSYVAAGEKLFF	TGTGCCAGCAGTTACGTAGCCGCTGGTGAAAAACTGTTTTTT	TRBV6-5	TRBJ1-4	NA	NA
CASSLVSSSGGKNEQFF	TGTGCCAGCAGCTTAGTATCATCTAGCGGGGGAAAGAATGAGCAGTTCTTC	TRBV11-2	TRBJ2-1	TRBD2	few
CATSRGQRETEAFF	TGTGCCACCAGCAGAGGACAGCGAGAAACTGAAGCTTTCTTT	TRBV15	TRBJ1-1	NA	few
CASSQNRGQADTQYF	TGTGCCAGCAGTCAAAACAGGGGGCAAGCAGATACGCAGTATTTT	TRBV7-2	TRBJ2-3	TRBD1	once
CASSSGLADEQFF	TGTGCCAGCTCATCAGGCCTAGCCGATGAGCAGTTCTTC	TRBV18	TRBJ2-1	NA	NA
CASSQDSSPLYGYTF	TGCGCCAGCAGCCAAGATTCTAGTCCTCTCTATGGCTACACCTTC	TRBV4-3	TRBJ1-2	NA	few
CATSEGLYEQYF	TGTGCCACCAGTGAGGGTCTCTACGAGCAGTACTTC	TRBV24-1	TRBJ2-7	NA	few
CASSPLAGGRNEQFF	TGCGCCAGCAGCCCTCTAGCGGGAGGGCGGAATGAGCAGTTCTTC	TRBV4-1	TRBJ2-1	TRBD2	many
CASAGRASYNEQFF	TGTGCCAGTGCTGGGCGGGCCTCCTACAATGAGCAGTTCTTC	TRBV19	TRBJ2-1	NA	NA
CASSVRGPAYNEQFF	TGTGCCAGCAGCGTCCGGGGGCCCGCCTACAATGAGCAGTTCTTC	TRBV9	TRBJ2-1	NA	few
CASTPLRAPTQYF	TGTGCCAGCACCCCTCTGCGGGCGCCGACCCAGTACTTC	TRBV7-9	TRBJ2-5	NA	NA
CASSSGTGKAKLFF	TGTGCCAGCAGCTCCGGGACAGGGAAAGCAAAACTGTTTTTT	TRBV28	TRBJ1-4	TRBD1	NA
CSVGQGGEQFF	TGCAGCGTAGGACAGGGGGGTGAGCAGTTCTTC	TRBV29-1	TRBJ2-1	TRBD1	few
CASSVSGLANYGYTF	TGTGCCAGCAGCGTTTCTGGGTTAGCTAACTATGGCTACACCTTC	TRBV9	TRBJ1-2	NA	NA
CSAAAGTDYGYTF	TGCAGCGCTGCAGCCGGGACGGACTATGGCTACACCTTC	TRBV29-1	TRBJ1-2	NA	NA